The TCR beta chain described here comes from a study of T-cell memory formation after mild COVID-19 (dated by TCRdb to the early 2020s). Some background on the complete study: Most TCR sequence clusters were specific to one of the two donors. In a couple of donors, T-cell clones that expanded and contracted after mild COVID-19 were tracked by sequencing TCRalpha and TCRbeta repertoires over time. The cohort was made up of two young adult volunteers, one female and one male, who were previously healthy.

Ficoll-Paque density gradient centrifugation was used to isolate PBMCs. Details on this clonotype: Its recognized antigen is unknown. There are no base qualities to consult, and no much larger clone falls within one base.

CDR1 and CDR2, looked up from the germline V gene, are LGHNA and YNFKEQ. Its CDR3 holds 15 amino acids, cysteine through phenylalanine. The DNA shown is the 45-base CDR3, in frame from base 1. Germline trimming amounts to 0 bases on V and 10 bases on J, with 9 as the count of junction bases outside the gene matches. Broader findings and caveats from the paper: Balanced CD4/CD8 phenotypes were observed for clones contracting from day 15 to 85, whereas a bias towards CD4+ was observed for a second wave of clones expanding from day 15 to 37. The study covered only a couple of mild cases, and larger cohorts including severe cases with pre-infection samples were considered necessary. Some responding clones were detected in pre-infection memory, which suggested that pre-existing cross-reactive memory T cells had joined the SARS-CoV-2 response. Contracting CD4+ clones turned up mainly in the CM and EM memory subsets, whereas EMRA was where CD8+ clones were enriched. The second-wave clones that peaked on day 37 were not confirmed to be SARS-CoV-2 specific.

Sequencing relied on an Illumina NovaSeq 6000. TCRalpha and TCRbeta cDNA libraries were constructed by 5'RACE with constant-segment primers, with sample barcodes and unique molecular identifiers being introduced. Trizol reagent was used to extract RNA from every sample. Library amplification was performed in two PCR steps, and a second sample barcode and Illumina TruSeq adapters were introduced in the second step. Sequencing of libraries was performed on an Illumina NovaSeq with 2 x 150 bp paired-end reads. Regarding the original processing steps: The reads were demultiplexed and collapsed into UMI-guided consensus sequences using migec v1.2.7. Using mixcr v2.1.11, UMI consensuses were aligned to TRA and TRB V and J templates and then assembled into clonotypes. Clonotypes were classified as expanded or contracted when called significant by both edgeR and NoisET, with noise models trained on biological replicates. edgeR calls used a false discovery rate-adjusted p below 0.01 and a log2 fold-change threshold of 1. As an exploratory analysis of dynamics, max-normalized trajectories of the 1000 most abundant clonotypes were examined by PCA with hierarchical clustering. Each responding clone was given a CD4 or CD8 phenotype based on the CD4+ and CD8+ repertoires, which had been sequenced separately. TCRdb cleaned the public reads at Q25 with fastp, built clones with MiXCR and kept in-frame beta chains. Each record represents a unique CDR3 protein, reported with the most common genes and DNA among its rows. The V and J calls reflect TCRdb's pipeline rather than the authors' work. The sample table records about 500,000 distinct CDR3 sequences; 20% of these occur just once. The ten largest clonotypes hold approximately 12% of the sample.

Sequencing input: PBMCs or a T cell subset sorted from them (not recorded which). The V and J genes are TRBV4-2 and TRBJ2-1, with 7 central nucleotides matching TRBD2. The sequence was obtained from an adult woman who had mild COVID-19 (a few samples of this study predate the infection). The sample titles of this study are shuffled in the database, so cell type and time point are left out; the donor was told from shared clones. The nucleotide sequence is TGTGCCAGCAGCCAAGAAGCCTCAGGGAGGGAGGAGCAGTTCTTC. The resulting protein is CASSQEASGREEQFF.